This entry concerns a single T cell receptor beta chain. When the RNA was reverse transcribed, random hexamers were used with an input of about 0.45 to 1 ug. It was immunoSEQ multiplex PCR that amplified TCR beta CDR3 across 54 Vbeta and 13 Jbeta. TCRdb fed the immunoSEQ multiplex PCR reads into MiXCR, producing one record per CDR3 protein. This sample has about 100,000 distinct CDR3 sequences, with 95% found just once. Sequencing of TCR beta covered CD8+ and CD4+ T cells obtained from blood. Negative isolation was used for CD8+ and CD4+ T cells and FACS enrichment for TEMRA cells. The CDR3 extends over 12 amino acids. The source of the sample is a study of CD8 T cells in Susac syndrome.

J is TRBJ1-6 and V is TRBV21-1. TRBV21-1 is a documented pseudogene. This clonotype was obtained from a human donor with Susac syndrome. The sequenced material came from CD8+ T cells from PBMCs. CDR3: CASTKLDRPLHF. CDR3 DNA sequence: TGTGCCAGCACCAAGTTGGATCGGCCCCTCCACTTT.